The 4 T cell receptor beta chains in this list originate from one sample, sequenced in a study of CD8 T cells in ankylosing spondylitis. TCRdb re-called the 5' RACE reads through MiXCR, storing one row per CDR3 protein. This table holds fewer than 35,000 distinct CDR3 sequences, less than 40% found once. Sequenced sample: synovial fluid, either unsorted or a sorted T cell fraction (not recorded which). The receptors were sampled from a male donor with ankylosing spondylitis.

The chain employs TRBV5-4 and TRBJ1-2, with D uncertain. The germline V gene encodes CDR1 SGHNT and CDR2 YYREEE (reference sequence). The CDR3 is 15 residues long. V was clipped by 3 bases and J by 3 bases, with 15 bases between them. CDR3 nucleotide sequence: TGTGCCAGCAGCTCGTCGGACGGTTCCTACTATGGCTACACCTTC. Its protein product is CASSSSDGSYYGYTF.

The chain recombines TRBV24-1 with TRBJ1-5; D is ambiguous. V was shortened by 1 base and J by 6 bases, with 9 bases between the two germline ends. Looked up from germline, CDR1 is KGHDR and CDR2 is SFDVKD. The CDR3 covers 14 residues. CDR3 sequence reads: CATSDLDNIQPQHF. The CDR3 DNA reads TGTGCCACCAGTGATTTAGACAATATTCAGCCCCAGCATTTT.

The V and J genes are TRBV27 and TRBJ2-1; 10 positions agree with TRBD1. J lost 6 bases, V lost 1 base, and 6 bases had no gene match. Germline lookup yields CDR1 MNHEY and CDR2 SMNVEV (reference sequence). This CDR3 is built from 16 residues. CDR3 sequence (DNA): TGTGCCAGCAGTTTATTTCGACAGGGGGCCGGCAATGAGCAGTTCTTC. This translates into CASSLFRQGAGNEQFF.

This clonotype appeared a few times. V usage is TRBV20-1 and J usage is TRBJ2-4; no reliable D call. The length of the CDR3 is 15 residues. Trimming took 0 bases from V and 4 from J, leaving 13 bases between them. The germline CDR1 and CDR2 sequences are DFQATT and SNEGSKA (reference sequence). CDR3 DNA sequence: TGCAGTGCTAGAGATGTCAGGAACCTTAAAAACATTCAGTACTTC. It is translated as CSARDVRNLKNIQYF.